This TCR beta chain was sequenced in a study of control samples from healthy donors and cancer patients. The protocol was immunoSEQ multiplex PCR, while the TCRdb copy is restricted to in-frame clones and leaves out a portion. The sample consists of over 60,000 clones, 65% to 90% of them appearing once. This CDR3 comprises 14 residues. Trimming pared 0 bases from V and 2 bases from J, leaving 5 bases between. Per the germline V gene, CDR1 is SGDLS and CDR2 is YYNGEE. The rearrangement joins TRBV9 to TRBJ2-2; D not certain. The receptor's source is a man aged 40-55 years in good health. The material sequenced was blood. The CDR3 loop reads CASSVEGNTGELFF. The DNA for the CDR3 is TGTGCCAGCAGCGTAGAGGGCAACACCGGGGAGCTGTTTTTT.